A selection of T cell receptor beta chains follows, all from one sample in a study of blood T cell repertoires in COVID-19. Repertoires were generated with immunoSEQ multiplex PCR, while TCRdb's copy carries only in-frame clones and drops some. Among roughly 97,000 clones, around three quarters were seen once, and the ten largest hold about 6.4%. Sample: peripheral blood. The origin of the receptors is a man between 65 and 85 years old with acute or convalescent COVID-19. The CDR3 runs from the conserved cysteine through the conserved F or W. Each record gives: J gene, D gene, clone size, V gene, CDR3 protein, CDR3 DNA. A D gene is named only where the DNA matches it firmly. A row's size may be missing; if present it is once, few, many or a size class.

TRBJ1-1 | - | - | TRBV7-9 | CASCPVRGGTEAFF | TGTGCCAGCTGTCCGGTCAGGGGCGGAACTGAAGCTTTCTTT
TRBJ1-1 | - | few | TRBV9 | CASSAWSGPNTEAFF | TGTGCCAGCAGCGCCTGGTCAGGGCCGAACACTGAAGCTTTCTTT
TRBJ2-2 | TRBD2 | - | TRBV2 | CASRTSTSGRAHGELFF | TGTGCCAGCAGGACCTCTACTAGCGGGAGGGCCCACGGGGAGCTGTTTTTT
TRBJ1-1 | TRBD1 | - | TRBV6-1 | CASMQGANAEAFF | TGTGCCAGCATGCAGGGGGCCAACGCTGAAGCTTTCTTT
TRBJ1-3 | - | - | TRBV7-6 | CASSLAGLSGNTIYF | TGTGCCAGCAGCTTAGCGGGCCTCTCTGGAAACACCATATATTTT
TRBJ2-3 | TRBD2 | - | TRBV6-4 | CASSKEISGGATDTQYF | TGTGCCAGCAGCAAGGAAATTAGCGGGGGGGCTACAGATACGCAGTATTTT
TRBJ2-7 | - | - | TRBV5-6 | CASSPAGRYEQYF | TGTGCCAGCAGCCCGGCCGGGAGATACGAGCAGTACTTC
TRBJ1-2 | - | - | TRBV6-1 | CASTRGGFYYGYTF | TGTGCCAGCACCCGGGGAGGGTTTTACTATGGCTACACCTTC
TRBJ2-5 | TRBD2 | - | TRBV7-2 | CASSPVGSGGRETQYF | TGTGCCAGCAGCCCAGTGGGCAGCGGGGGCCGGGAGACCCAGTACTTC
TRBJ1-5 | - | - | TRBV2 | CASSEGAGSSNQPQHF | TGTGCCAGCAGTGAAGGGGCAGGCTCGAGCAATCAGCCCCAGCATTTT
TRBJ2-7 | - | - | TRBV10-3 | CAISATHRGASYEQYF | TGTGCCATCAGTGCAACGCACCGGGGGGCCTCCTACGAGCAGTACTTC